This T cell receptor beta chain was retrieved from a study of blood T cell repertoires in COVID-19. On the study more broadly: Samples came from the United States, Italy and Spain, spanning acute and convalescent COVID-19. T cells, B-cell-depleted T cells, or PBMCs supplied cDNA or gDNA.

The V gene's germline CDR1 is SGHTS and CDR2 YDEGEE. The CDR3 is made up of 13 amino acids. This clone was counted once. The junction and the germline gene differ at one end; a read error may be behind it. As originally analysed: Amplification of reference gene primers provided the estimated nucleated cell counts. Libraries were prepared by immunoSEQ multiplex PCR; TCRdb keeps only in-frame clonotypes and omits some of them. Clone size and V and J calls were adopted from that table, with D and trimming inferred from the DNA. The table records roughly 64,000 clones, roughly 84% of them present only once.

This sequence joins TRBV5-8 and TRBJ1-6; D gene uncertain. The receptor comes from a woman between 55 and 75 years old with acute or convalescent COVID-19. Sequenced sample: peripheral blood. The CDR3 DNA reads as TGTGCCAGCAGATTGGTCCAGTTTTCACCCCTCCACTTT. The encoded protein is CASRLVQFSPLHF.